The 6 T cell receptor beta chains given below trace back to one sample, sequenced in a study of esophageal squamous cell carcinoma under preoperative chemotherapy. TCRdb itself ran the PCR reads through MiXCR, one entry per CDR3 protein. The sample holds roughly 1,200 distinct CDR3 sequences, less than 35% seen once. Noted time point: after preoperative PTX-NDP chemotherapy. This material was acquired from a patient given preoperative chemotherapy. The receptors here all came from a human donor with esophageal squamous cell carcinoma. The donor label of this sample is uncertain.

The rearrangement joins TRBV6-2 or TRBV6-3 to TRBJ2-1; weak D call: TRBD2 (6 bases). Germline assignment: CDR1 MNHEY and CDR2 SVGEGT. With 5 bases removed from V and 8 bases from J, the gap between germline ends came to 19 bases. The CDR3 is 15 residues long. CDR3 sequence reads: CASSPLGGDNYEQFF. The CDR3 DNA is TGTGCCAGCAGTCCCCTGGGGGGAGACAATTATGAGCAGTTCTTC.

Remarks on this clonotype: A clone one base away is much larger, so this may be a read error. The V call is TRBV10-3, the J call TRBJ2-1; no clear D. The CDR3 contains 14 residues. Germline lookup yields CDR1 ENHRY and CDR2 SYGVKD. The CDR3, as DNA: TGTGCCATCAGTGGGTTGGGCTCCTACAATGAGCTGTTCTTC. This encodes CAISGLGSYNELFF.

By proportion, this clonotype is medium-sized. The CDR3 bases are TGTGCCAGCAGCTTAGATGGGGATCGGGGAGAGACCCAGTACTTC. This sequence encodes CASSLDGDRGETQYF. The chain employs TRBV7-2 and TRBJ2-5; D is possibly TRBD2 (5 bases). Trimming shortened V by 1 base and J by 4 bases, and 13 bases separated the two germline ends. Germline CDR1 and CDR2: SGHTA and FQGNSA. This CDR3 is built from 15 residues.

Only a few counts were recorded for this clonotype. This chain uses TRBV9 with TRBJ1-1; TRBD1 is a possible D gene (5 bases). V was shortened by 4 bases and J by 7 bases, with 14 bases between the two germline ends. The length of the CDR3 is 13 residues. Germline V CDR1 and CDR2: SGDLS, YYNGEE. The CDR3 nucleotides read TGTGCCAGCAGCTTTGGGGGATTTGGTGAAGCTTTCTTT. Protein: CASSFGGFGEAFF.

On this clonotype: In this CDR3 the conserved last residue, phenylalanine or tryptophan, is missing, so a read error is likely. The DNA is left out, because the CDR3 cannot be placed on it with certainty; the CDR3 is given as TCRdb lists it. CDR3 loop: CGSSEPAGEGEETQCL. The rearrangement joins TRBV6-8 to TRBJ2-5; the D segment call TRBD2 is taken from the table without a DNA check. The germline gives CDR1 MNHGY, CDR2 SAAAGT. The CDR3 has 16 amino acids, counting both end residues.

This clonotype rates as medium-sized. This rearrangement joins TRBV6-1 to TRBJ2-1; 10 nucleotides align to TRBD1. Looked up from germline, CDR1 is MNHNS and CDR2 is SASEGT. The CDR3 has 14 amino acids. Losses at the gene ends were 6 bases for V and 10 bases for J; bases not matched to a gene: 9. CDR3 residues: CASRRGQGTYEQFF. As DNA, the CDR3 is TGTGCCAGCAGGAGGGGACAGGGGACATACGAGCAGTTCTTC.